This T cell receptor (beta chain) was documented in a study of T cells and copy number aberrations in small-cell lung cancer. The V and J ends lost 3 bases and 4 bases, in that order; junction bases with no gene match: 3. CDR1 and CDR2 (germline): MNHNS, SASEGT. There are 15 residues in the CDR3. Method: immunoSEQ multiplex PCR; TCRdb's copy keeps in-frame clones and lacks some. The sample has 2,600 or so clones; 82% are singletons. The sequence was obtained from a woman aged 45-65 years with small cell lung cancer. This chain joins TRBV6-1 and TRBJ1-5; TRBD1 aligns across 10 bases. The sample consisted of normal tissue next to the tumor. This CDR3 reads CASSETGGLNQPQHF. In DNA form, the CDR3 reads TGTGCCAGCAGTGAGACAGGGGGCCTGAATCAGCCCCAGCATTTT.